This T cell receptor beta chain is drawn from a study of blood T cell repertoires in COVID-19 (dated by TCRdb to the early 2020s). With regard to the full study: Samples covering the acute and convalescent phases of COVID-19 were provided by collaborators in the United States, Italy and Spain. Subjects who had been exposed to COVID-19, were actively infected with it, or had recovered from it provided the deeply sampled blood TCRbeta repertoires that made up the dataset. HLA class I and class II types, where available, came from metadata supplied by the sample provider rather than from assay-based typing. The material from the prospective study consisted of cDNA or gDNA derived from T cells, B-cell-depleted T cells, or PBMCs. The samples were drawn from two sources: the first 160 participants of the ongoing ImmuneRACE study, and 1,200 or so subjects contributed by 6 global collaborators. The repertoires were released in a freely available public database meant as a resource for research on the immune response to SARS-CoV-2. Nearly every sample came with metadata listing a de-identified subject ID, COVID-19 status, age in years and sex.

The junction shows trimming of 5 bases on V and 2 bases on J, and the gene matches do not reach 10 bases of it. From cysteine to phenylalanine, the CDR3 is 18 amino acids long. Only the CDR3 portion is preserved as DNA: 54 bases, with reading frame beginning at the first base. CDR1 and CDR2 are read off the germline V gene as SGHTA and FQGNSA. At one collaborating source in Seattle, patients were enrolled during active infection and were followed longitudinally through the course of disease. Each collaborating institution followed its own protocols to collect whole blood in K2EDTA tubes. For TCRbeta analysis, collaborator samples were shipped as frozen whole blood, as isolated PBMCs, or as DNA extracted from either sample type. Notes on this clone: The antigen it recognizes is unknown. The sample holds no much larger clone one base away, and base qualities are not on file.

The immunoSEQ Assay, a bias-controlled multiplex PCR, was used to amplify TCRbeta CDR3 regions from genomic DNA. From the authors' description of their analysis: The number of nucleated cells in each sample was estimated from the amplification of reference gene primers within the assay. To quantify the absolute abundance of each unique TCRbeta CDR3 rearrangement, sequence reads were collapsed and filtered. For each sample, productive Simpson clonality was calculated as the square root of Simpson's diversity index across productive rearrangements. TCRdb mirrors the immuneACCESS table, restricted to in-frame sequences. Some clones are absent from its copies; in checked studies, under half trace to an unresolved V gene, and the reason for the others is unknown. V, J and clone size reflect that table, while D and trimming were determined from the DNA. The table for this sample lists some 170,000 clones; about 92% of them were counted only once. Under 2% of the sample belongs to the ten largest clones.

Overall results and qualifications from the work: The amount of clinical and demographic metadata varied by source and participant and was provided uncurated.

The V and J genes are TRBV7-2 and TRBJ2-6; 9 central nucleotides agree with TRBD1. The specimen sequenced was peripheral blood. The clonotype comes from a woman aged 55-75 years with COVID-19, enrolled during active disease. CDR3 reads: CASSPRDRERAGANVLTF. In nucleotides, the sequence is TGTGCCAGCAGCCCCCGGGACAGGGAAAGGGCTGGGGCCAACGTCCTGACTTTC.